Listed below are T cell receptor beta chains from one sample, sequenced in a study of cytomegalovirus exposure and HLA in healthy donors. Generated by immunoSEQ multiplex PCR, the TCRdb table keeps only in-frame clones and is missing some. The table lists some 70,000 clones, approximately 88% of them singletons. The sequencing input was PBMCs. The receptors originated from a woman in her fifties or sixties in good health and CMV-seronegative. Both conserved end residues are trimmed from each CDR3. D genes are given only for firm matches.

d_gene	v_gene	j_gene	CDR3aa
NA	TRBV7-9	TRBJ1-5	ASSLDGGQGQPQH
TRBD1	TRBV7-9	TRBJ2-3	ASSTQGAKRTDTQY
NA	TRBV15	TRBJ2-1	ATSRKTGTSQGDRGNEQF
NA	TRBV18	TRBJ2-5	ASSPRHAVETQY
NA	TRBV4-2	TRBJ2-3	ASSQQLTDTQY
TRBD2	TRBV19	TRBJ2-1	ASSTADGRYNEQF
NA	TRBV7-3	TRBJ2-1	ASSHGGPSYNEQF
NA	TRBV2	TRBJ1-5	ASSGSEGARQPQH
TRBD2	TRBV10-3	TRBJ2-3	AISDSREGDTQY
NA	TRBV29-1	TRBJ2-1	SVARGEQF
TRBD2	TRBV7-9	TRBJ2-5	ASSLNAGGQETQY
NA	TRBV4-1	TRBJ1-1	ASSQGPRVVTEAF
NA	TRBV6-5	TRBJ2-2	ASSRQTLLTGELF
TRBD2	TRBV19	TRBJ2-3	ASSIERSGTSTDTQY
NA	TRBV4-2	TRBJ2-7	ASSQEQPEDEQY
TRBD2	TRBV28	TRBJ2-7	ASSVTTGLAGGPYEQY
TRBD2	TRBV7-8	TRBJ2-1	ASSLSLAGSNEQF
NA	TRBV11-2	TRBJ2-1	ASSPPGVDEQF
NA	TRBV4-1	TRBJ2-1	ASSQPDREGAHNEQF
TRBD1	TRBV2	TRBJ2-5	VSSDGGQGAQETQY
TRBD1	TRBV10-3	TRBJ2-1	AIRPNGQGVDNEQF
NA	TRBV7-7	TRBJ2-2	ASSLARTLTNTGELF
NA	TRBV6-1	TRBJ1-5	ASSEAHGGISNQPQH
NA	TRBV4-1	TRBJ1-1	ASSRKGAENTEAF
NA	TRBV12-5	TRBJ1-1	ASVKSQGGTEAF
NA	TRBV7-2	TRBJ2-3	ASSSYTDTQY
TRBD2	TRBV28	TRBJ2-7	ASSLAGVVLDEQY
NA	TRBV7-9	TRBJ1-4	ASSRNGGGDEKLF
TRBD2	TRBV27	TRBJ2-2	ASSLSAGVVTGELF
NA	TRBV23-1	TRBJ1-2	ASSLQRLALFYGYT
TRBD1	TRBV20-1	TRBJ2-7	SAREDREQY
NA	TRBV7-2	TRBJ1-6	ASSLNRDRSPLH
NA	TRBV2	TRBJ1-5	ASSEVGTGSNQPQH
TRBD1	TRBV11-2	TRBJ1-4	ASSLGQGGEKLF
NA	TRBV5-1	TRBJ2-2	ASSTGDANTGELF
NA	TRBV2	TRBJ1-6	ASSESRRLFPNSPLH
NA	TRBV5-1	TRBJ2-3	ASSLGAQGDTQY
NA	TRBV29-1	TRBJ2-7	SVLAHEQY
TRBD1	TRBV13	TRBJ2-5	ASSLGLQGAGETQY
NA	TRBV6-4	TRBJ1-1	ASSEGGGSTEAF
NA	TRBV19	TRBJ1-4	ASSSEEGRGEKLF
TRBD1	TRBV29-1	TRBJ2-2	SGRQGDTGELF
NA	TRBV7-2	TRBJ1-2	ASSLGQDPSGYT
NA	TRBV5-1	NA	ASSDGFDEQY
NA	TRBV28	TRBJ1-1	ASSLRGGITEAF
NA	TRBV6-1	TRBJ1-2	ASSEEVGGFDGYT
TRBD2	TRBV9	TRBJ2-5	ASSVIAGGGETQY